This T cell receptor (beta chain) was captured by sequencing in a study of cytomegalovirus exposure and HLA in healthy donors. The CDR3 sequence is 10 residues long. The V gene lost 4 bases and the J gene lost 8 bases, with 8 bases spanning the gap. The germline V gene encodes CDR1 SQVTM and CDR2 ANQGSEA. There are a few counts of this clone. PCR used 60 Vbeta primers and 13 Jbeta primers. TCRdb keeps only in-frame clones here, not all; method: immunoSEQ multiplex PCR. The sample has some 120,000 clones; around 76% are singletons. The genes are TRBV29-1 and TRBJ1-2, with D hard to call. Sequencing was done on a sample of PBMCs. The sequence came from a woman aged 40 to 55 in good health and CMV-seropositive. Written as DNA, the CDR3 is TGCAGCGTTGGGCCAGAAGGCTACACCTTC. Protein sequence: CSVGPEGYTF.